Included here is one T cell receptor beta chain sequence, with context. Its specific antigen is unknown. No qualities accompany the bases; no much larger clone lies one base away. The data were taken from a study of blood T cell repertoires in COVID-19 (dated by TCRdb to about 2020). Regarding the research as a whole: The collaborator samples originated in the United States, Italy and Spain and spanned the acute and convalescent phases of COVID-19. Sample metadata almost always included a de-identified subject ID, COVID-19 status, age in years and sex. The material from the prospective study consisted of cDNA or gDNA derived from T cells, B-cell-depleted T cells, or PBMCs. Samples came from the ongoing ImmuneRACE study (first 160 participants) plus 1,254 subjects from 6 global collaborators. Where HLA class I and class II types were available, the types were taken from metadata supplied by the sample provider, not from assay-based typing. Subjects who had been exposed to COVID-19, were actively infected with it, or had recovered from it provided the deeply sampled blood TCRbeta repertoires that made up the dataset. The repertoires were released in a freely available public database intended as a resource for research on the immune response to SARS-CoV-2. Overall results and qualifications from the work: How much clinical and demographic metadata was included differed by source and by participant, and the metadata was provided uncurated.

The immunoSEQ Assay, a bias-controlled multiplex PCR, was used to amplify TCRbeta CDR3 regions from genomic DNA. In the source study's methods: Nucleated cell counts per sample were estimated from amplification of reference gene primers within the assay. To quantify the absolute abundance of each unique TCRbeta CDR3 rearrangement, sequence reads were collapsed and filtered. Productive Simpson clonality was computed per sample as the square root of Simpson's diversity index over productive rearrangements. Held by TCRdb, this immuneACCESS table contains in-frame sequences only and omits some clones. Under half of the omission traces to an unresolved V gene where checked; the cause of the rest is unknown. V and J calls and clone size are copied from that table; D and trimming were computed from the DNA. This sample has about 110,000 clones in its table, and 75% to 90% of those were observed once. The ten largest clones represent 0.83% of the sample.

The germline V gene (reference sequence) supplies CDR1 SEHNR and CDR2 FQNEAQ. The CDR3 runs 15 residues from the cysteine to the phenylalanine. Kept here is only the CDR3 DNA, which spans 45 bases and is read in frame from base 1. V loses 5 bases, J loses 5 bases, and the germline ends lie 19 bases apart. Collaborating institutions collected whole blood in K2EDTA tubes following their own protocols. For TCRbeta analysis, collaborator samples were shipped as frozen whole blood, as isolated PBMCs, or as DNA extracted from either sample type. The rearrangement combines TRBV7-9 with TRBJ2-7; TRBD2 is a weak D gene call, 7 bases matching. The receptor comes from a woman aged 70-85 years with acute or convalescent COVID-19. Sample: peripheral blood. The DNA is TGTGCCAGCAGCGAGGGGGGGATCGGTGGCAACGAGCAGTACTTC. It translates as CASSEGGIGGNEQYF.